The T cell receptor beta chain under discussion was sequenced for a study of blood T cell repertoires in COVID-19. Whole-study context: There were acute and convalescent COVID-19 samples, and they came from the United States, Italy and Spain.

Followed over time, Seattle patients had been enrolled while infection was active. Study processing details: Amplification with reference gene primers provided the estimates of nucleated cell counts. The table came from immunoSEQ multiplex PCR; TCRdb's copy has only in-frame clones and leaves some out. V, J and clone size were drawn from that table, and D and trimming were deduced from the DNA. The sample includes about 290,000 clones, just under 90% of them seen just once. Source material: peripheral blood. The sequence came from a woman in her 30s with COVID-19, enrolled during active disease.

CDR3 DNA: TGTGCCTGGAGTGGACTAGCGGGGCGTGAGCAGTTCTTC. This codes for CAWSGLAGREQFF. The chain is built from TRBV30 and TRBJ2-1, with 11 bases fitting TRBD2. This CDR3 contains 13 residues. V trimming: 1 base; J trimming: 9 bases; junction bases outside the gene matches: 2. In germline, CDR1 is GTSNPN, CDR2 SVGIG (reference sequence).